This is a list of T cell receptor beta chains from one sample in a study of T cells in localized non-small cell lung cancer. Data came from immunoSEQ multiplex PCR; TCRdb stores just in-frame clones and leaves some out. The sample holds approximately 2,000 clones; just over 25% are singletons and the top ten take 6.5% to 9.5%. The input for sequencing was lung tumor tissue, taken before any cancer treatment. The receptors were gathered from a woman aged 40-69 years with stage III squamous cell lung carcinoma. Both conserved end residues are part of each CDR3. Fields, in order: J gene, V gene, clone size, D gene, CDR3 protein, CDR3 DNA. D genes are given only for firm matches. The size field is filled for only some rows; it gives once, few, many or a size class.

TRBJ2-3 | TRBV19 | - | TRBD1 | CASSVGQGRTDTQYF | TGTGCCAGTAGTGTAGGACAGGGTCGCACAGATACGCAGTATTTT
TRBJ2-4 | TRBV30 | - | - | CAWSRGLENIQYF | TGTGCCTGGTCCAGGGGTTTAGAAAACATTCAGTACTTC
TRBJ1-1 | TRBV18 | few | - | CASSPTTNTEAFF | TGTGCCAGCTCACCAACAACCAACACTGAAGCTTTCTTT
TRBJ2-5 | TRBV30 | few | TRBD1 | CAWSGNRGAETQYF | TGTGCCTGGAGTGGGAACAGGGGGGCAGAGACCCAGTACTTC
TRBJ1-4 | TRBV6-8 | medium-sized | - | CASSYSGVMERKLFF | TGTGCCAGCAGTTACTCGGGAGTAATGGAGAGAAAACTGTTTTTT
TRBJ1-2 | TRBV11-3 | - | - | CASSVTVQSYGYTF | TGTGCCAGCAGCGTGACGGTACAGAGCTATGGCTACACCTTC
TRBJ2-2 | TRBV9 | few | - | CASSPTNGELFF | TGTGCCAGCAGCCCGACGAACGGGGAGCTGTTTTTT
TRBJ2-1 | TRBV6-8 | - | - | CASSDNEFPDEQFF | TGTGCCAGCAGTGATAATGAGTTTCCGGACGAGCAGTTCTTC
TRBJ1-4 | TRBV14 | - | TRBD1 | CASSPDRAGANEKLFF | TGTGCCAGCAGCCCCGACAGGGCCGGAGCTAATGAAAAACTGTTTTTT
TRBJ2-1 | TRBV18 | - | - | CASSPSQGDNNEQFF | TGTGCCAGCTCACCTAGTCAGGGAGACAACAATGAGCAGTTCTTC
TRBJ2-1 | TRBV9 | - | TRBD2 | CASSVEEGSGGYNEQFF | TGTGCCAGCAGCGTAGAGGAAGGGAGCGGGGGGTACAATGAGCAGTTCTTC
TRBJ1-2 | TRBV11-3 | few | TRBD1 | CASSSGGQGKGSNYGYTF | TGTGCCAGCAGCTCCGGTGGACAGGGCAAGGGGTCTAACTATGGCTACACCTTC
TRBJ1-2 | TRBV12-1 | - | - | CASSFVTGIYGYTF | TGTGCCAGCAGCTTTGTGACAGGGATTTATGGCTACACCTTC
TRBJ1-1 | TRBV19 | - | TRBD1 | CASSKTGWATEAFF | TGTGCCAGTAGTAAGACAGGGTGGGCCACTGAAGCTTTCTTT
TRBJ2-5 | TRBV25-1 | - | TRBD2 | CASLAGGPVETQYF | TGTGCCAGCCTAGCGGGGGGGCCTGTTGAGACCCAGTACTTC
TRBJ2-3 | TRBV11-3 | - | - | CASSLDPGHGRTDTQYF | TGTGCCAGCAGCTTAGATCCGGGACATGGCCGCACAGATACGCAGTATTTT
TRBJ2-5 | TRBV11-3 | - | - | CASSFPPGGRTNQETQYF | TGTGCCAGCAGCTTCCCCCCAGGCGGAAGGACTAACCAAGAGACCCAGTACTTC
TRBJ1-1 | TRBV6-8 | - | - | CASSSRQNTEAFF | TGTGCCAGCAGCTCCCGGCAGAACACTGAAGCTTTCTTT
TRBJ1-1 | TRBV6-8 | - | - | CASSYRGAPAFF | TGTGCCAGCAGTTACCGCGGGGCCCCAGCTTTCTTT
TRBJ2-7 | TRBV6-8 | few | TRBD1 | CASSDWTGGASEQYF | TGTGCCAGCAGTGATTGGACAGGTGGGGCCTCTGAGCAGTACTTC
TRBJ2-2 | TRBV6-8 | - | - | CASRPSRTANTGELFF | TGTGCCAGCAGACCGAGCCGGACCGCGAACACCGGGGAGCTGTTTTTT
TRBJ2-7 | TRBV6-8 | - | TRBD1 | CASSYRGQGAEQYF | TGTGCCAGCAGTTACCGCGGACAGGGGGCCGAGCAGTACTTC
TRBJ1-5 | TRBV11-3 | - | - | CASSLVRGGGSNQPQHF | TGTGCCAGCAGCTTAGTCCGGGGCGGGGGGAGCAATCAGCCCCAGCATTTT
TRBJ2-7 | TRBV19 | once | - | CASSPLLSNPHEQYF | TGTGCCAGTAGTCCTCTATTGTCGAACCCCCACGAGCAGTACTTC
TRBJ1-2 | TRBV18 | - | - | CASSPGFIFNYGYTF | TGTGCCAGCTCACCGGGGTTCATATTTAACTATGGCTACACCTTC
TRBJ2-7 | TRBV11-3 | - | - | CASSPDRRSYEQYF | TGTGCCAGCAGCCCGGACCGTAGATCCTACGAGCAGTACTTC
TRBJ1-5 | TRBV19 | - | TRBD1 | CASSPPTGSHQPQHF | TGTGCCAGTAGTCCCCCGACAGGGAGCCATCAGCCCCAGCATTTT
TRBJ1-2 | TRBV19 | - | - | CASSIEKGYSSGYTF | TGTGCCAGTAGTATAGAGAAAGGTTACTCTAGCGGCTACACCTTC
TRBJ1-2 | TRBV29-1 | - | - | CSAPHLDSYGYTF | TGCAGCGCACCACACCTTGACAGCTATGGCTACACCTTC
TRBJ1-6 | TRBV6-8 | few | - | CASSYWSRGGRGSPLHF | TGTGCCAGCAGTTACTGGTCGCGAGGTGGCCGGGGTTCACCCCTCCACTTT
TRBJ2-1 | TRBV1 | few | - | CASSRAFFGGASSYNEQFF | TGCGCCAGCAGCCGGGCCTTCTTCGGGGGGGCCAGCTCCTACAATGAGCAGTTCTTC
TRBJ2-5 | TRBV1 | few | - | CASSPNRRETQYF | TGCGCCAGCAGCCCCAATAGGCGGGAGACCCAGTACTTC
TRBJ2-1 | TRBV29-1 | - | - | CSVDLTPNEQFF | TGCAGCGTTGATCTAACCCCCAATGAGCAGTTCTTC
TRBJ2-2 | TRBV6-8 | - | - | CASSWQTGDGGELFF | TGTGCCAGCAGTTGGCAGACAGGCGACGGCGGGGAGCTGTTTTTT
TRBJ2-1 | TRBV30 | - | - | CAWSRDHLNEQFF | TGTGCCTGGAGTCGCGACCATCTCAATGAGCAGTTCTTC
TRBJ2-1 | TRBV6-1 | few | - | CASSEGRGPAHEQFF | TGTGCCAGCAGTGAAGGGCGGGGGCCAGCCCATGAGCAGTTCTTC
TRBJ1-1 | TRBV18 | - | - | CASSPGLNTEAFF | TGTGCCAGCTCACCAGGCTTGAACACTGAAGCTTTCTTT
TRBJ1-2 | TRBV15 | large | TRBD1 | CATSRGRGQDNYGYTF | TGTGCCACCAGCAGAGGTCGCGGACAGGATAACTATGGCTACACCTTC
TRBJ2-7 | TRBV11-3 | - | - | CASSSRDLLAYEQYF | TGTGCCAGCAGCTCTCGCGACTTGCTTGCCTACGAGCAGTACTTC
TRBJ2-3 | TRBV11-3 | - | TRBD2 | CASSFRSGGATDTQYF | TGTGCCAGCAGCTTTCGGAGCGGGGGGGCCACAGATACGCAGTATTTT
TRBJ1-6 | TRBV11-3 | - | - | CASSLEAGDSPLHF | TGTGCCAGCAGCTTAGAGGCAGGTGACTCACCCCTCCACTTT
TRBJ2-1 | TRBV19 | - | - | CASSRTGGAVNEQFF | TGTGCCAGTAGTCGAACTGGAGGAGCTGTCAATGAGCAGTTCTTC
TRBJ2-2 | TRBV11-3 | - | - | CASSSTSNTGELFF | TGTGCCAGCAGCTCGACTTCGAACACCGGGGAGCTGTTTTTT
TRBJ1-6 | TRBV9 | few | - | CASSAPPGHPNSPLHF | TGTGCCAGCAGCGCACCCCCGGGACACCCAAATTCACCCCTCCACTTT
TRBJ2-1 | TRBV18 | - | TRBD1 | CASSPKQGVPEQFF | TGTGCCAGCTCACCAAAACAGGGGGTTCCTGAGCAGTTCTTC
TRBJ2-3 | TRBV11-3 | medium-sized | TRBD2 | CASSRELAGGRDTQYF | TGTGCCAGCAGCCGCGAACTAGCGGGGGGGCGGGATACGCAGTATTTT
TRBJ2-7 | TRBV18 | - | - | CASSPGTAYEQYF | TGTGCCAGCTCACCCGGGACGGCGTACGAGCAGTACTTC
TRBJ2-1 | TRBV18 | - | - | CASSPAYNSYNEQFF | TGTGCCAGCTCGCCCGCTTATAACTCCTACAATGAGCAGTTCTTC
TRBJ2-1 | TRBV19 | few | TRBD2 | CASSAWRGDYNEQFF | TGTGCCAGTAGTGCTTGGCGGGGGGATTACAATGAGCAGTTCTTC
TRBJ1-1 | TRBV7-2 | few | - | CASSLRRGTEAFF | TGTGCCAGCAGCCTCCGCCGAGGAACTGAAGCTTTCTTT
TRBJ1-1 | TRBV23-1 | few | - | CASSQAYSNTEAFF | TGCGCCAGCAGCCAAGCTTATTCGAACACTGAAGCTTTCTTT
TRBJ2-3 | TRBV6-8 | few | - | CASSRGTGDIDTQYF | TGTGCCAGCAGTAGGGGGACTGGAGATATAGATACGCAGTATTTT
TRBJ2-7 | TRBV7-6 | - | - | CASKVGGSNGDEQYF | TGTGCCAGCAAAGTAGGGGGAAGTAATGGAGACGAGCAGTACTTC
TRBJ2-2 | TRBV6-8 | few | TRBD1 | CASRHQGAITGELFF | TGTGCCAGCAGGCACCAGGGGGCCATCACCGGGGAGCTGTTTTTT
TRBJ2-1 | TRBV12-5 | - | - | CAGAGVYNEQFF | TGTGCGGGGGCAGGGGTGTACAATGAGCAGTTCTTC
TRBJ2-1 | TRBV29-1 | large | - | CSVDLIPNEQFF | TGCAGCGTTGATTTAATTCCCAATGAGCAGTTCTTC
TRBJ1-4 | TRBV28 | few | - | CASSLSSGGREKLFF | TGTGCCAGCAGTTTATCCTCTGGGGGGAGGGAAAAACTGTTTTTT
TRBJ1-5 | TRBV29-1 | - | TRBD1 | CSVRQGNQPQHF | TGCAGCGTTCGACAGGGAAATCAGCCCCAGCATTTT
TRBJ1-5 | TRBV9 | few | - | CASTKGAALNQPQHF | TGTGCCAGCACCAAGGGTGCAGCCCTCAATCAGCCCCAGCATTTT
TRBJ2-5 | TRBV23-1 | few | - | CASSLSTTGTQYF | TGCGCCAGCAGCCTTTCCACAACCGGGACCCAGTACTTC